These T cell receptor beta chains were read from a single sample in a study of T-cell memory formation after mild COVID-19. TCRdb analysed the 5' RACE reads with MiXCR anew, one entry per CDR3 protein. The sample lists a few hundred thousand distinct CDR3 sequences, 8% to 9% occurring once. Sequencing input: PBMCs or a T cell subset sorted from them (not recorded which). Receptors were obtained from a man aged 18 to 29 who had mild COVID-19 (a few samples of this study predate the infection). Cell type and time point are not known. CDR3s include the opening cysteine and the closing phenylalanine or tryptophan. Fields, in order: V gene, clone size, CDR3 length, D gene, J gene, CDR3 protein, CDR3 DNA. A D gene is named only where the DNA matches it firmly. Rows give clone size only sometimes, using once, few, many, or a class for an expanded clone.

v_gene: TRBV20-1
abundance: many
len: 13
d_gene: NA
j_gene: TRBJ2-4
CDR3aa: CSGGALAKNIQYF
CDR3nt: TGCAGTGGGGGGGCTCTAGCCAAAAACATTCAGTACTTC

v_gene: TRBV6-2/TRBV6-3
abundance: few
len: 14
d_gene: NA
j_gene: TRBJ1-5
CDR3aa: CASSWGQGGQPQHF
CDR3nt: TGTGCCAGCAGTTGGGGACAAGGGGGTCAGCCCCAGCATTTT

v_gene: TRBV12-3/TRBV12-4
abundance: many
len: 12
d_gene: NA
j_gene: TRBJ1-1
CDR3aa: CASSLGSLGAFF
CDR3nt: TGTGCCAGCAGTCTCGGGTCCCTCGGAGCTTTCTTT

v_gene: TRBV24-1
abundance: few
len: 13
d_gene: NA
j_gene: TRBJ2-1
CDR3aa: CATSGDIYNEQFF
CDR3nt: TGTGCCACCAGTGGTGACATCTACAATGAGCAGTTCTTC

v_gene: TRBV20-1
abundance: NA
len: 12
d_gene: NA
j_gene: TRBJ1-2
CDR3aa: CSARSGNYGYTF
CDR3nt: TGCAGTGCTAGGTCGGGGAACTATGGCTACACCTTC

v_gene: TRBV5-6
abundance: few
len: 16
d_gene: TRBD1
j_gene: TRBJ2-7
CDR3aa: CASSYLTGASVYEQYF
CDR3nt: TGTGCCAGCAGCTACCTGACAGGGGCCTCGGTCTACGAGCAGTACTTC

v_gene: TRBV6-2/TRBV6-3
abundance: many
len: 14
d_gene: TRBD1
j_gene: TRBJ1-6
CDR3aa: CASSSESWDRSLHF
CDR3nt: TGTGCCAGCAGTTCCGAGTCCTGGGACAGAAGCCTCCACTTT

v_gene: TRBV5-1
abundance: few
len: 15
d_gene: NA
j_gene: TRBJ1-6
CDR3aa: CASGTGTLYNSPLHF
CDR3nt: TGCGCCAGCGGTACCGGGACACTTTATAATTCACCCCTCCACTTT

v_gene: TRBV6-2/TRBV6-3
abundance: NA
len: 16
d_gene: NA
j_gene: TRBJ2-7
CDR3aa: CASSYYLGISGYEQYF
CDR3nt: TGTGCCAGCAGTTATTACCTAGGAATCTCAGGCTACGAGCAGTACTTC

v_gene: TRBV28
abundance: few
len: 15
d_gene: NA
j_gene: TRBJ1-5
CDR3aa: CASSLPGQGGKPQHF
CDR3nt: TGTGCCAGCAGTTTACCAGGGCAGGGCGGGAAGCCCCAGCATTTT

v_gene: TRBV5-5
abundance: NA
len: 15
d_gene: NA
j_gene: TRBJ1-5
CDR3aa: CASSTEGGGNQPQHF
CDR3nt: TGTGCCAGCAGCACGGAGGGAGGGGGGAATCAGCCCCAGCATTTT

v_gene: TRBV7-9
abundance: few
len: 15
d_gene: NA
j_gene: TRBJ2-1
CDR3aa: CASSLTRGEQNEQFF
CDR3nt: TGTGCCAGCAGCTTAACGAGGGGTGAGCAGAATGAGCAGTTCTTC

v_gene: TRBV5-1
abundance: many
len: 13
d_gene: TRBD1
j_gene: TRBJ1-1
CDR3aa: CASSSQGGTEAFF
CDR3nt: TGCGCCAGCAGCTCACAGGGGGGCACTGAAGCTTTCTTT

v_gene: TRBV5-1
abundance: few
len: 14
d_gene: TRBD1
j_gene: TRBJ1-2
CDR3aa: CASSPGQGGYGYTF
CDR3nt: TGCGCCAGCAGCCCCGGACAGGGAGGCTATGGCTACACCTTC

v_gene: TRBV5-5
abundance: NA
len: 15
d_gene: NA
j_gene: TRBJ1-1
CDR3aa: CASSLAGSRGTEAFF
CDR3nt: TGTGCCAGCAGCTTGGCCGGTTCCCGGGGTACTGAAGCTTTCTTT

v_gene: TRBV11-2
abundance: many
len: 12
d_gene: NA
j_gene: TRBJ1-2
CDR3aa: CASSTTNRGYTF
CDR3nt: TGTGCCAGCAGCACCACCAATAGGGGCTACACCTTC

v_gene: TRBV7-2
abundance: NA
len: 14
d_gene: TRBD1
j_gene: TRBJ2-5
CDR3aa: CASSLGQGPGTQYF
CDR3nt: TGTGCCAGCAGCTTGGGACAGGGACCTGGGACCCAGTACTTC

v_gene: TRBV7-3
abundance: few
len: 16
d_gene: TRBD2
j_gene: TRBJ2-3
CDR3aa: CASSLLLAGGPDTQYF
CDR3nt: TGTGCCAGCAGCTTACTGCTAGCGGGGGGGCCGGATACGCAGTATTTT

v_gene: TRBV4-1
abundance: NA
len: 15
d_gene: NA
j_gene: TRBJ2-2
CDR3aa: CASSQRRGNTGELFF
CDR3nt: TGCGCCAGCAGCCAACGGCGCGGTAACACCGGGGAGCTGTTTTTT

v_gene: TRBV18
abundance: many
len: 16
d_gene: NA
j_gene: TRBJ2-2
CDR3aa: CASSPTQLANTGELFF
CDR3nt: TGTGCCAGCTCACCCACGCAGCTCGCGAACACCGGGGAGCTGTTTTTT

v_gene: TRBV3-1
abundance: NA
len: 15
d_gene: NA
j_gene: TRBJ1-1
CDR3aa: CASSQDPRSMAEAFF
CDR3nt: TGTGCCAGCAGCCAAGATCCGAGATCAATGGCTGAAGCTTTCTTT

v_gene: TRBV6-6
abundance: few
len: 16
d_gene: NA
j_gene: TRBJ1-1
CDR3aa: CASSPGPVGRNTEAFF
CDR3nt: TGTGCCAGCAGCCCCGGCCCCGTGGGAAGGAACACTGAAGCTTTCTTT

v_gene: TRBV5-1
abundance: many
len: 15
d_gene: NA
j_gene: TRBJ2-1
CDR3aa: CASSLEGPTYNEQFF
CDR3nt: TGCGCCAGCAGCTTGGAGGGGCCAACTTACAATGAGCAGTTCTTC

v_gene: TRBV7-2
abundance: few
len: 17
d_gene: TRBD1
j_gene: TRBJ2-1
CDR3aa: CASSFLPGQGDFGEQFF
CDR3nt: TGTGCCAGCAGCTTTCTCCCGGGACAGGGGGACTTTGGTGAGCAGTTCTTC

v_gene: TRBV20-1
abundance: few
len: 16
d_gene: NA
j_gene: TRBJ1-6
CDR3aa: CSAGESGRDDNSPLHF
CDR3nt: TGCAGTGCGGGGGAATCGGGACGGGATGATAATTCACCCCTCCACTTT